Presented here are 5 T cell receptor beta chains from one specimen sequenced in a study of early stage breast cancer tumors. TCRdb's copy holds only in-frame clones and misses some; the assay was immunoSEQ multiplex PCR. The sample has just over 50,000 clones, around 80% seen once. Sequenced input: blood. The source of these receptors is a person aged 35-55 years with breast cancer.

Notes on this clone: The same CDR3 arises from other DNA sequences in this sample as well. This chain uses TRBV5-1 with TRBJ1-1, with D unresolved. V lost 0 bases and J lost 0, with 9 bases in between. The germline V gene has CDR1 SGHRS and CDR2 YFSETQ. This CDR3 region has 15 residues. This CDR3 reads CASSLVGSLNTEAFF. The CDR3 nucleotides are TGCGCCAGCAGCTTGGTAGGCAGTTTGAACACTGAAGCTTTCTTT.

The chain combines TRBV7-6 with TRBJ2-5; possibly TRBD1 for D (5 bases). V was trimmed by 5 bases and J by 9 bases, leaving 16 bases between them. CDR1 is SGHVS, CDR2 FNYEAQ, per germline. This CDR3 has 13 residues. The CDR3 protein is CASSLFVDSPQYF. The CDR3 region has the DNA TGTGCCAGCAGCCTATTCGTCGACAGCCCCCAGTACTTC.

V usage is TRBV7-2 and J usage is TRBJ2-3; the D is unclear. Between the trimmed V and J ends, which lost 5 bases and 0 bases, there was a span of 9 bases. Germline V gene sequence: CDR1 SGHTA, CDR2 FQGNSA. This CDR3 contains 14 residues. Here the CDR3 reads CASSAISSTDTQYF. The CDR3 coding sequence is TGTGCCAGCAGCGCGATCTCTAGCACAGATACGCAGTATTTT.

In DNA form, the CDR3 reads TGTGCCAGCAGACGACGGGAGTTCCGGTCCACAGATACGCAGTATTTT. As protein: CASRRREFRSTDTQYF. J is TRBJ2-3 and V is TRBV11-3; TRBD2 is a possible D gene (6 bases). The CDR3 runs 16 residues. V gave up 6 bases and J gave up 2 bases, with 18 bases separating them. CDR1 is SGHNT, CDR2 YENEEA, per germline.

V gene TRBV5-8 combines with J gene TRBJ2-5, with D tentatively TRBD1 (5 bases). There are 13 residues in the CDR3. Germline-derived CDR1 and CDR2 are SGHTS and YDEGEE. V shed 0 bases and J shed 5 bases, with 8 bases lying between them. In DNA, the CDR3 is TGTGCCAGCAGCTTGGATCAGGGCGAGACCCAGTACTTC. Translated, it gives CASSLDQGETQYF.